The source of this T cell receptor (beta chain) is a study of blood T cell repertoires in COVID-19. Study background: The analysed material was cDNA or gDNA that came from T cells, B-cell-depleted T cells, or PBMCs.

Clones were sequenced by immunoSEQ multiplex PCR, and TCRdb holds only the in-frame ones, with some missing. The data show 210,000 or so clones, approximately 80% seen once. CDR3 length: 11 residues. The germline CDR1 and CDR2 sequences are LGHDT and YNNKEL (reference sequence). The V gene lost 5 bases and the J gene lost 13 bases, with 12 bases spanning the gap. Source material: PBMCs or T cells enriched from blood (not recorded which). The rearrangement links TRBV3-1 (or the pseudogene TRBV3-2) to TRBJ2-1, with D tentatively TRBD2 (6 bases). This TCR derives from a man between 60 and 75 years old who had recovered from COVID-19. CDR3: CASSSRDSQFF. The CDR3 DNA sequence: TGTGCCAGCAGCTCCCGGGACTCACAGTTCTTC.